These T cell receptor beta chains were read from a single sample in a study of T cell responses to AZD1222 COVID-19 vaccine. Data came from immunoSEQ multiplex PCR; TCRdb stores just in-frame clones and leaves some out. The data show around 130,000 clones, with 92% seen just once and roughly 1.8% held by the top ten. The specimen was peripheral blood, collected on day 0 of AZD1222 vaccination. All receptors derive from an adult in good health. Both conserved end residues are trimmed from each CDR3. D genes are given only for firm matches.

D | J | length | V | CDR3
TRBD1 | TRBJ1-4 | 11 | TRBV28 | ASFTGGNEKLF
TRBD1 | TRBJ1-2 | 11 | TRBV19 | ASRRDRVGGYT
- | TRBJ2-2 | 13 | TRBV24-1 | ATSGPGGYTGELF
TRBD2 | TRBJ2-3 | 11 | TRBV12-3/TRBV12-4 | ASRPSGADTQY
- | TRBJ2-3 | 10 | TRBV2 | ASRRDTDTQY
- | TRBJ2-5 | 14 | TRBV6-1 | ASSESIGGYQETQY
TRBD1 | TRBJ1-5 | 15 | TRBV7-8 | ASSSRQDRFSNQPQH
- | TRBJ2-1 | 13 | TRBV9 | ASSVLGVTVNEQF
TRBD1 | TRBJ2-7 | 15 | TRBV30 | AWSAQVGTARAYEQY
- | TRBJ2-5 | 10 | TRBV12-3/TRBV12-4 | ASASGQETQY
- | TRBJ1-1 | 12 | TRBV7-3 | ASSLSGDNTEAF
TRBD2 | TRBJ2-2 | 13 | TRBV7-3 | ASSPAGGNTGELF
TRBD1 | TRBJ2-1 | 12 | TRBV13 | ASSVRDRYNEQF
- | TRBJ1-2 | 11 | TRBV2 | ASRTGINYGYT
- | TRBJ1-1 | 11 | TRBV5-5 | ASSFGTNTEAF
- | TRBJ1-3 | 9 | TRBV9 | ASSQGTAIY
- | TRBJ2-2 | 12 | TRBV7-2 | ASGERSATGELF
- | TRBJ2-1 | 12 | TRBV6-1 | ASSDPLAVAALL
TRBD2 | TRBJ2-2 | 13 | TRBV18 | ASSPTSENTGELF
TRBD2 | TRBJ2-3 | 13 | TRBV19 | ASSILAGGRNTQY
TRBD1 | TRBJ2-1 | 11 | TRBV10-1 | ASSSDRGGEQF
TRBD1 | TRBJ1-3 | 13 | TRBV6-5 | ASRSDRGSGNTIY
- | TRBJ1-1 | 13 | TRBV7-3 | ASSLIGGVDTEAF
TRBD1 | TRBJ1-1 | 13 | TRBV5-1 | ASSLQDRKGSEAF
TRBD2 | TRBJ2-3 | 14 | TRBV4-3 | ASSRGLAPSTDTQY
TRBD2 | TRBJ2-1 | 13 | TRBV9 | ASSAGTSGANEQF
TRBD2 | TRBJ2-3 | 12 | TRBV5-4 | ASSPPAGEDTQY
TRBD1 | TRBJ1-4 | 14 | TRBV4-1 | ASRETGGATNEKLF
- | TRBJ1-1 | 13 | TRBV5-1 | ASSLAPGEISEAF
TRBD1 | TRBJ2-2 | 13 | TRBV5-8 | ASSSGQWNTGELF
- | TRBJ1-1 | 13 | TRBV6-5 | ASSSRGRGGPEAF
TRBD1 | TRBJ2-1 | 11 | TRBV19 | ASSVGQGNEQF
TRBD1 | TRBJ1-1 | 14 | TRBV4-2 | ASSQDWTGMNTEAF
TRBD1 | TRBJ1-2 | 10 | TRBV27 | ASSDRGYGYT
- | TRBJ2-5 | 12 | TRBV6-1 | ASSEGAGTLAQY
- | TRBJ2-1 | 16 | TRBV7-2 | ASSLAGRQKIRYNEQF
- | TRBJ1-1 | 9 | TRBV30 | AWSAENEAF
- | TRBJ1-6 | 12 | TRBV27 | ASSPYSYNSPLH
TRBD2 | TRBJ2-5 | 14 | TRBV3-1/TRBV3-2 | ASSQGTSGGQETQY
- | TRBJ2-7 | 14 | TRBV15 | ATSRDPGWRTGEQY
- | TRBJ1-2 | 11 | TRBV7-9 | ASSFGPNYGYT
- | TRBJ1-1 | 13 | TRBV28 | ASSFRFAENTEAF
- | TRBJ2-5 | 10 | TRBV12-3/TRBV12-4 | ASNDSGETQY
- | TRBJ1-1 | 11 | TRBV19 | ASNTQGNTEAF
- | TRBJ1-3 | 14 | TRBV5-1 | ASSLDLTVSGNTIY
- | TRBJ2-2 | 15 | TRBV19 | ASSPQVPSQGTGELF
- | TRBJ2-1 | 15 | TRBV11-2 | ASSVGDSLGSYNEQF
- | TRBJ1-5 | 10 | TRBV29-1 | SVAGANQPQH
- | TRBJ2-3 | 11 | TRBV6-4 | ASSEPSTDTQY
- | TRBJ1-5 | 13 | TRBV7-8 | ASSLAGQGNQPQH
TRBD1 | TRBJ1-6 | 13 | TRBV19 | ASSTTGVANSPLH
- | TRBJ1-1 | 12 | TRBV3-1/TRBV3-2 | ASSQVEGNTEAF